The T cell receptor (beta chain) described here comes from a study of Ad26.COV2.S vaccination and SARS-CoV-2 variants. Across the whole study: Intramuscular Ad26.COV2.S doses were given once or twice, 56 days apart.

This sample's treatment: roughly 19 received Ad26.COV2.S at low or high dose, single or two shots; about 5 received placebo; per-sample allocation not given. The investigators took samples on day 63 after the first vaccine or placebo injection. The CDR3 has 12 amino acids. CDR1 is SGHNT and CDR2 is YYREEE in the germline V gene (reference sequence). V lost 2 bases to trimming and J lost 4 bases, with 7 bases between them. Sequencing used immunoSEQ multiplex PCR; TCRdb keeps in-frame clones, though not all of them. The sample holds some 450,000 clones, 90% seen once. This sample comprised peripheral blood, obtained in a trial of Ad26.COV2.S vaccine versus placebo. The TCR sequence derives from a person aged 18-60 years who received the Ad26.COV2.S COVID-19 vaccine or a placebo. The gene calls are TRBV5-4 and TRBJ2-7, with D possibly matching TRBD1 (6 bases). CDR3 residues: CASSFGTYEQYF. The CDR3 nucleotides read TGTGCCAGCAGCTTTGGGACATACGAGCAGTACTTC. Filled out from reference TRBV5-4 and TRBJ2-7, the complete variable domain reads ETGVTQSPTHLIKTRGQQVTLRCSSQSGHNTVSWYQQALGQGPQFIFQYYREEENGRGNFPPRFSGLQFPNYSSELNVNALELDDSALYLCASSFGTYEQYFGPGTRLTVT.